Each of the 26 T cell receptor beta chains below was sequenced from the same sample in a study of shared clonotypes between healthy human individuals. Measured with immunoSEQ multiplex PCR; TCRdb has only the in-frame clones, and not every one. Seen here are roughly 1,600,000 clones, just under 99% observed once, and the top ten hold 0.36%. The sample taken for sequencing was naive CD4+ T cells sorted from blood. This sample's subset: CD45RA+ positively selected. Every receptor here comes from a man younger than 45 in good health.

V is TRBV4-2 and J is TRBJ2-1; TRBD2 matches 10 bases. This CDR3 spans 19 amino acids. Trimming took 0 bases from V and 2 from J; bases not matched to a gene: 10. Germline lookup yields CDR1 LGHNA and CDR2 YNFKEQ. CDR3 region: CASSQERASGSFTYNEQFF. The CDR3 DNA reads as TGTGCCAGCAGCCAAGAAAGGGCTAGCGGGAGCTTCACCTACAATGAGCAGTTCTTC.

Details on this clone: Relative to the germline gene, one junction end is altered; a read error may explain this. The chain couples TRBV7-6 to TRBJ2-3, with 8 bases lining up with TRBD2. The CDR3 has 15 residues. Germline assignment: CDR1 SGHVS and CDR2 FNYEAQ. The chain's CDR3 is CASSLGAGGTDTQYF. Written as DNA, the CDR3 is TGTGCCAGCAGCTTAGGGGCGGGAGGCACGGATACGCAGTATTTT.

V usage is TRBV28 and J usage is TRBJ2-7; TRBD1 matches at 9 bases. This CDR3 spans 17 amino acids. From germline, CDR1 is MDHEN and CDR2 SYDVKM. The J segment lost 2 bases and the V segment lost 5 bases, leaving 13 bases of the junction unmatched. The CDR3 nucleotides read TGTGCCAGCAGTCCCTCCTGGGGACAGGGAGGACCCTACGAGCAGTACTTC. The encoded protein is CASSPSWGQGGPYEQYF.

J is TRBJ1-5 and V is TRBV27, with D possibly TRBD1 on 6 matching bases. This CDR3 contains 15 residues. Trimming took off 10 bases at V and 0 bases at J, with 16 bases between the two ends. The germline V gene has CDR1 MNHEY and CDR2 SMNVEV (reference sequence). CDR3 sequence: CATGVSVGSNQPQHF. The CDR3 coding sequence is TGTGCCACAGGGGTGTCGGTAGGTAGCAATCAGCCCCAGCATTTT.

The genes are TRBV15 and TRBJ2-3; TRBD1 matches 9 bases. The CDR3 is made up of 13 amino acids. Germline V gives CDR1 LNHNV, CDR2 YYDKDF (reference sequence). The ends lost 1 base at V and 14 bases at J; junction bases unmatched: 7. For the CDR3, the DNA is TGTGCCACCAGCAGAGTAGAGGGACAGGGCACGTATTTT. It encodes CATSRVEGQGTYF.

This clone was seen once. The V and J genes are TRBV18 and TRBJ2-1; a weak D match, TRBD2 (6 bases). Trimming took off 4 bases at V and 5 bases at J, with 30 bases between the two ends. Germline CDR1 and CDR2: KGHSH and LQKENI. The CDR3 consists of 20 residues. DNA for the CDR3: TGTGCCAGCTCACTACCGGGGGTTGGCAAAGCGGGCCGAACTGACAATGAGCAGTTCTTC. Encoded protein: CASSLPGVGKAGRTDNEQFF.

The V call is TRBV5-6, the J call TRBJ1-3, with TRBD1 matching 10 bases. The CDR3 extends over 18 amino acids. J gave up 0 bases and V 4 bases, and 10 bases lay outside the gene matches. Looked up from germline, CDR1 is SGHDT and CDR2 is YYEEEE. CDR3 bases: TGTGCCAGCAGCCCCCTCCCGGGACAGGGGAACTCTGGAAACACCATATATTTT. This gives the protein CASSPLPGQGNSGNTIYF.

The gene calls are TRBV2 and TRBJ1-4; 9 bases fit TRBD1. Germline V gene lookup returns CDR1 SNHLY and CDR2 FYNNEI. The CDR3 is 15 residues long. V dropped 6 bases and J dropped 6; count of bases not matched to a gene: 8. Here the CDR3 reads CASRRTGTGHEKLFF. For the CDR3, the DNA is TGTGCCAGCAGACGAACGGGGACAGGGCATGAAAAACTGTTTTTT.

The gene calls are TRBV5-1 and TRBJ2-3; possibly TRBD2 for D (6 bases). CDR1 SGHRS and CDR2 YFSETQ come from the germline V gene. V gave up 2 bases and J gave up 1 base, with 11 bases separating them. The CDR3 runs 15 residues. CDR3 coding DNA: TGCGCCAGCAGCTTCGCGACTAGTGGCACAGATACGCAGTATTTT. This encodes CASSFATSGTDTQYF. The variable domain in full, with the rest retrieved from reference TRBV5-1 and TRBJ2-3, is KAGVTQTPRYLIKTRGQQVTLSCSPISGHRSVSWYQQTPGQGLQFLFEYFSETQRNKGNFPGRFSGRQFSNSRSEMNVSTLELGDSALYLCASSFATSGTDTQYFGPGTRLTVL.

The rearrangement uses TRBV19 and TRBJ2-7, with 9 bases that match TRBD1. This CDR3 has 17 residues. From germline, CDR1 is LNHDA and CDR2 SQIVND (reference sequence). With 4 bases clipped from V and 5 bases from J, the junction kept 15 bases outside the gene matches. CDR3 sequence (DNA): TGTGCCAGTAGTAACCCCCGGGGCGGGACAGGGCCCCACGAGCAGTACTTC. Amino acids: CASSNPRGGTGPHEQYF.

The chain is built from TRBV10-3 and TRBJ2-1, with 8 bases identical to TRBD2. J was trimmed by 8 bases and V by 8 bases; bases with no gene match: 11. Per germline, CDR1 ENHRY and CDR2 SYGVKD. This CDR3 has 14 amino acids. The CDR3 sequence: CAIQRELVSDEQFF. The DNA for the CDR3 is TGTGCCATCCAGCGGGAGCTGGTTTCGGATGAGCAGTTCTTC.

V is TRBV6-5 and J is TRBJ1-2; maybe TRBD1 (5 bases). V was shortened by 3 bases and J by 6 bases, with 20 bases between the two germline ends. The germline gives CDR1 MNHEY, CDR2 SVGAGI. This CDR3 contains 16 residues. The DNA for the CDR3 is TGTGCCAGCAGTTATTTAAGGGGTAGGGGCCCGAATGGCTACACCTTC. The encoded protein is CASSYLRGRGPNGYTF.

J is TRBJ2-3 and V is TRBV5-4; TRBD1 might be the D (5 bases). Trimming left V 1 base short and J 4 bases short, with 10 bases between. The germline gives CDR1 SGHNT, CDR2 YYREEE (reference sequence). The CDR3 totals 14 residues. This CDR3 is CASSLSGAADTQYF. CDR3 DNA: TGTGCCAGCAGCTTGAGTGGGGCGGCAGATACGCAGTATTTT.

This clone was seen just once. This chain uses TRBV5-4 with TRBJ2-2; D possibly uses TRBD1 or TRBD2 (5 bases each). The ends were cut back, 4 bases at V and 6 bases at J, with 19 bases in the middle. This CDR3 has 16 amino acids. Germline lookup yields CDR1 SGHNT and CDR2 YYREEE (reference sequence). CDR3 sequence (DNA): TGTGCCAGCAGCAGTGAAGGGAGAGGGGTGTCCGGGGAGCTGTTTTTT. It yields the protein CASSSEGRGVSGELFF. Together with reference TRBV5-4 and TRBJ2-2, the CDR3 gives the full variable domain: ETGVTQSPTHLIKTRGQQVTLRCSSQSGHNTVSWYQQALGQGPQFIFQYYREEENGRGNFPPRFSGLQFPNYSSELNVNALELDDSALYLCASSSEGRGVSGELFFGEGSRLTVL.

This chain uses TRBV7-9 with TRBJ2-2, with D tentatively TRBD2 (6 bases). Germline V CDR1 and CDR2: SEHNR, FQNEAQ (reference sequence). Trimming removed 4 bases at V and 8 bases at J, with 20 bases between. This CDR3 comprises 16 residues. The CDR3 sequence: CASSSLDIAAGGELFF. CDR3 DNA sequence: TGTGCCAGCAGCTCACTCGACATAGCAGCGGGTGGGGAGCTGTTTTTT. Filled out from reference TRBV7-9 and TRBJ2-2, the complete variable domain reads DTGVSQNPRHKITKRGQNVTFRCDPISEHNRLYWYRQTLGQGPEFLTYFQNEAQLEKSRLLSDRFSAERPKGSFSTLEIQRTEQGDSAMYLCASSSLDIAAGGELFFGEGSRLTVL.

This chain joins TRBV20-1 and TRBJ2-5, with D perhaps assigned TRBD1 or TRBD2 (5 bases each). The CDR3 contains 11 residues. The germline CDR1 and CDR2 sequences are DFQATT and SNEGSKA (reference sequence). Trimming pared 4 bases from V and 5 bases from J, leaving 8 bases between. The DNA for the CDR3 is TGCAGTGCTATGGGGGAGGAGACCCAGTACTTC. As protein: CSAMGEETQYF.

The V call is TRBV11-3, the J call TRBJ2-1; D not resolved. With 4 bases removed from V and 6 bases from J, the gap between germline ends came to 13 bases. This CDR3 is 14 amino acids long. Germline V CDR1 and CDR2: SGHNT, YENEEA. The CDR3 sequence is CASSYHSSGNEQFF. The CDR3 nucleotides are TGTGCCAGCAGCTATCACAGTTCGGGCAATGAGCAGTTCTTC.

This rearrangement joins TRBV7-9 to TRBJ1-2; D uncertain. CDR3 length: 14 amino acids. The ends were cut back, 1 base at V and 1 base at J, with 7 bases in the middle. Germline V gives CDR1 SEHNR, CDR2 FQNEAQ (reference sequence). The CDR3 sequence is CASSLVFGNYGYTF. CDR3 DNA sequence: TGTGCCAGCAGCTTAGTTTTTGGTAACTATGGCTACACCTTC. Filled out from reference TRBV7-9 and TRBJ1-2, the complete variable domain reads DTGVSQNPRHKITKRGQNVTFRCDPISEHNRLYWYRQTLGQGPEFLTYFQNEAQLEKSRLLSDRFSAERPKGSFSTLEIQRTEQGDSAMYLCASSLVFGNYGYTFGSGTRLTVV.

The chain carries TRBV10-3 and TRBJ1-5, with no clear D. V lost 10 bases, J lost 0 bases, and 10 bases lay in between. Germline-derived CDR1 and CDR2 are ENHRY and SYGVKD. CDR3 size: 13 residues. In nucleotides, the CDR3 is TGTGCCAGTAGAAGAGATAGCAATCAGCCCCAGCATTTT. Translated: CASRRDSNQPQHF.

The V call is TRBV7-2, the J call TRBJ1-5, with D hard to call. CDR3 length: 12 residues. Germline CDR1 is SGHTA and CDR2 is FQGNSA. V was trimmed by 5 bases and J by 3 bases, leaving 5 bases between them. CDR3: CASSTDNQPQHF. In nucleotides, the CDR3 is TGTGCCAGCAGCACTGACAATCAGCCCCAGCATTTT.

CDR3 sequence (DNA): TGTGCCAGCAGCTTACAGCAGCTCGGGGAGACCCAGTACTTC. Its protein is CASSLQQLGETQYF. The chain links TRBV13 to TRBJ2-5; D not resolved. V was clipped by 2 bases and J by 5 bases, with 12 bases between them. The CDR3 runs to 14 residues. The V gene's germline CDR1 is PRHDT and CDR2 FYEKMQ (reference sequence).

This clone was detected only once. The chain combines TRBV16 with TRBJ1-5; D unresolved. This CDR3 has 17 amino acids. Germline V CDR1 and CDR2: KGHSY, FQNENV. V lost 1 base, J lost 0 bases, and 13 bases lay in between. The CDR3: CASSQLNSQYSNQPQHF. For the CDR3, the DNA is TGTGCCAGCAGCCAATTAAACAGTCAATATAGCAATCAGCCCCAGCATTTT.

The chain has TRBV28 and TRBJ1-5, with 8 bases lining up with TRBD1. The germline CDR1 and CDR2 sequences are MDHEN and SYDVKM. Losses at the gene ends were 9 bases for V and 6 bases for J; bases not matched to a gene: 7. This CDR3 comprises 13 residues. CDR3 DNA sequence: TGTGCCAGTAGAACAGGGGGGGGTCAGCCCCAGCATTTT. This translates into CASRTGGGQPQHF.

The chain recombines TRBV6-6 with TRBJ1-3; D uncertain. CDR1 is MNHNY and CDR2 is SVGAGI in the germline V gene (reference sequence). The CDR3 length is 15 residues. V lost 6 bases, J lost 0 bases, and 12 bases lay in between. CDR3 in amino acids: CASRSGLHSGNTIYF. Here the CDR3 DNA reads TGTGCCAGCAGATCTGGACTTCACTCTGGAAACACCATATATTTT.

This sequence joins TRBV19 and TRBJ1-2; 9 nucleotides align to TRBD1. Germline-derived CDR1 and CDR2 are LNHDA and SQIVND (reference sequence). The CDR3 is made up of 14 amino acids. V gave up 5 bases and J gave up 5 bases; unmatched junction bases: 6. The CDR3 DNA reads as TGTGCCAGTAGTGGACAGGGGATCCAGTATGGCTACACCTTC. Translating it yields CASSGQGIQYGYTF.

The chain is built from TRBV4-3 and TRBJ2-3, with 11 nucleotides matching TRBD2. This CDR3 has 16 amino acids. The germline CDR1 and CDR2 sequences are LGHNA and YSLEER. With V trimmed by 4 bases and J by 5 bases, 8 bases remained unmatched. In DNA, the CDR3 is TGCGCCAGCAGCCTAGGCCTAGCGGGAGGTGAAGATACGCAGTATTTT. This gives the protein CASSLGLAGGEDTQYF.